By sample share, the clone carrying this TCR beta chain is medium-sized (0.01 to 0.1%). Its antigen is as yet unknown. One entry per CDR3 protein results from TCRdb running MiXCR on the 5' RACE reads. The table records over 1,500 distinct CDR3 sequences, under 6.5% of them present only once. CDR1 is SGHNT, CDR2 YENEEA, per germline. V was pared by 5 bases and J by 2 bases, with 4 bases of the junction left unmatched. This CDR3 region has 14 residues. The data were taken from a study of spatial heterogeneity in lung cancer. Study results and limitations: Counts of expanded alpha and beta TCRs within tumors tracked the tumor nonsynonymous mutation count.

Documented time point: sample taken at primary tumor resection. This receptor was identified in a male donor with early-stage non-small cell lung cancer. The chain carries TRBV11-3 and TRBJ2-7, with 9 bases aligning to TRBD1. Sequenced material: lung tumor tissue, taken at surgery. The CDR3 reads CASSLGQGTYEQYF. CDR3 bases: TGTGCCAGCAGCCTTGGACAGGGGACCTACGAGCAGTACTTC. The full variable domain, with the rest looked up from reference TRBV11-3 and TRBJ2-7, is EAGVVQSPRYKIIEKKQPVAFWCNPISGHNTLYWYLQNLGQGPELLIRYENEEAVDDSQLPKDRFSAERLKGVDSTLKIQPAELGDSAVYLCASSLGQGTYEQYFGPGTRLTVT.